This TCR beta chain was found in a study of shared clonotypes between healthy human individuals. Study details: Per-donor plates numbered three CD4 naive, three CD4 memory, two CD8 naive and one CD8 memory.

V was pared by 7 bases and J by 3 bases, with 5 bases of the junction left unmatched. The CDR3 totals 13 residues. Germline-derived CDR1 and CDR2 are WSHSY and SAAADI. This clone has just one count. Its antigen is not identified. Assay execution took place at the deep level. The method was immunoSEQ multiplex PCR; TCRdb's version includes in-frame clones alone and lacks a portion of them. The sample has around 690,000 clones, 90% seen once. Regarding the study as a whole: Clonotype sharing among the donors was expected to vary with sequencing depth.

This chain connects TRBV10-2 to TRBJ2-7; 8 bases are a match to TRBD2. This sequence originates from a young man in good health. Some clones in this sample may be carry-over from other donors' samples. The sample was memory CD8+ T cells from PBMCs. Subset of the sample: CD45RO+ cells pooled with CCR7-negative TemRA cells. The CDR3 is CASMSRGDYEQYF. CDR3 coding DNA: TGCGCCAGCATGTCGCGGGGGGACTACGAGCAGTACTTC.